The text below deals with one T cell receptor (beta chain). The entry originates in a study of blood T cell repertoires in COVID-19. Study summary: Whether acute or convalescent, the COVID-19 samples came from the United States, Italy and Spain. PBMCs, B-cell-depleted T cells, or T cells provided the cDNA or gDNA that made up the material.

The assay was immunoSEQ multiplex PCR, and TCRdb's table has in-frame clones only and misses some. The table includes roughly 200,000 clones, 80% to 85% detected once. Germline assignment: CDR1 LGHDT and CDR2 YNNKEL (reference sequence). J lost 3 bases, V lost 1 base, and 6 bases had no gene match. The CDR3 is 15 residues long. V usage is TRBV3-1 (or the pseudogene TRBV3-2) and J usage is TRBJ2-7, with 7 nucleotides matching TRBD2. The sequence came from a man aged 50 or older with active or convalescent COVID-19. The sequenced material came from peripheral blood. The CDR3 loop reads CASSQVPGGNYEQYF. CDR3 coding DNA: TGTGCCAGCAGCCAAGTACCCGGGGGGAACTACGAGCAGTACTTC.